This T cell receptor beta chain came from a study of blood T cell repertoires in COVID-19. Overall study context: The origin of the acute and convalescent COVID-19 samples was the United States, Italy and Spain. T cells, B-cell-depleted T cells, or PBMCs supplied cDNA or gDNA.

The table came from immunoSEQ multiplex PCR; TCRdb's copy has only in-frame clones and leaves some out. Of around 300,000 clones detected, 80% to 90% appear once; the ten largest clones hold under 3%. Grouping used clinical history reported by participants in a survey and questionnaire. V was pared by 4 bases and J by 6 bases, with 4 bases of the junction left unmatched. The CDR3 extends over 15 amino acids. Germline loops: CDR1 ENHRY, CDR2 SYGVKD. The J gene is TRBJ2-2, the V gene TRBV10-3; 11 bases fit TRBD1. The sequence derives from a woman aged 18-29 years who had recovered from COVID-19. The sequencing input was PBMCs or T cells enriched from blood (not recorded which). CDR3: CAISGTGGLPGELFF. In DNA, the CDR3 is TGTGCCATCAGTGGGACAGGGGGCTTGCCCGGGGAGCTGTTTTTT.